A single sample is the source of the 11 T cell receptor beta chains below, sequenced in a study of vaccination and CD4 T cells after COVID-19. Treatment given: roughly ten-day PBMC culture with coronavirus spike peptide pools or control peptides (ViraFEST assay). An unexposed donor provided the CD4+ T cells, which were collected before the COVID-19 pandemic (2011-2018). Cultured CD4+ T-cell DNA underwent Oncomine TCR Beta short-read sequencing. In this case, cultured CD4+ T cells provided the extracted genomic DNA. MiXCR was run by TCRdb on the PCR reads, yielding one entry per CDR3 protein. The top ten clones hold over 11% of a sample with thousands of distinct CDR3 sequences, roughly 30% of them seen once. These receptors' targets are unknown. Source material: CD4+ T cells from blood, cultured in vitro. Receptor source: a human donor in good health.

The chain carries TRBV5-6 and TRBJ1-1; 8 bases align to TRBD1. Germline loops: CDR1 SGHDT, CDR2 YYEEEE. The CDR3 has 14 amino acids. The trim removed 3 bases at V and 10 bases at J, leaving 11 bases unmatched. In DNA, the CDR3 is TGTGCCAGCAGCTCATATGGACAGGGCTCGGCAGCTTTCTTT. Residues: CASSSYGQGSAAFF.

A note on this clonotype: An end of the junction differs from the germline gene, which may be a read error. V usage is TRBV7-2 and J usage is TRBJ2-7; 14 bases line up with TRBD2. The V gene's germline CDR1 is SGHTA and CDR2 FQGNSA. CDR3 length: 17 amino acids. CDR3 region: CASSLLPGLAGADEQYF. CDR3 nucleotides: TGTGCCAGCAGCTTACTGCCGGGACTAGCGGGAGCCGACGAGCAGTACTTT. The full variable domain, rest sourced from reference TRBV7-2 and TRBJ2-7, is GAGVSQSPSNKVTEKGKDVELRCDPISGHTALYWYRQSLGQGLEFLIYFQGNSAPDKSGLPSDRFSAERTGGSVSTLTIQRTQQEDSAVYLCASSLLPGLAGADEQYFGPGTRLTVT.

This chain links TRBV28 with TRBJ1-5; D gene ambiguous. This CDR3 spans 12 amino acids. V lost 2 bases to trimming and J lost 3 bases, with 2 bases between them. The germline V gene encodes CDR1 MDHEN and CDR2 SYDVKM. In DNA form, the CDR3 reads TGTGCCAGCAGTTTAAACAATCAGCCCCAGCATTTT. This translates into CASSLNNQPQHF.

The DNA of the CDR3 is TGTGCCAGCAGCACCGGGACTAGCTACGAGCAGTACTTC. It is translated as CASSTGTSYEQYF. V and J are TRBV2 and TRBJ2-7, with TRBD2 matching 8 bases. The J segment lost 3 bases and the V segment lost 6 bases, leaving 4 bases of the junction unmatched. This CDR3 comprises 13 residues. Germline V lookup: CDR1 SNHLY, CDR2 FYNNEI.

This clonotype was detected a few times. In DNA form, the CDR3 reads TGTGCCAGCAGGATACAGGGTCCTTCACAAACCCAGCATTTT. Translating gives CASRIQGPSQTQHF. The chain carries TRBV2 and TRBJ1-5, with TRBD1 as a possible D gene (6 bases). There are 14 residues in the CDR3. Germline CDR1 reads SNHLY; CDR2 reads FYNNEI. Between the trimmed V and J ends, which lost 6 bases and 11 bases, there was a span of 20 bases. The full variable domain, its missing parts supplied by reference TRBV2 and TRBJ1-5, is EPEVTQTPSHQVTQMGQEVILRCVPISNHLYFYWYRQILGQKVEFLVSFYNNEISEKSEIFDDQFSVERPDGSNFTLKIRSTKLEDSAMYFCASRIQGPSQTQHFGDGTRLSIL.

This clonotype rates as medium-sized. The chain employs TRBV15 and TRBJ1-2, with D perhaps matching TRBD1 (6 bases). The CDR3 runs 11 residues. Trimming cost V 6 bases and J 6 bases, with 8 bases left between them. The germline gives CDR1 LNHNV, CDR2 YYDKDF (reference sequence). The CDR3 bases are TGTGCCACCAGGGGGGCCGATGGCTACACCTTC. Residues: CATRGADGYTF.

CDR3 in amino acids: CASNTNTDTQYF. The CDR3 DNA follows: TGTGCCAGCAATACTAACACAGATACGCAGTATTTT. The V gene is TRBV7-9, the J gene TRBJ2-3; D ambiguous. Deletions cut 7 bases from V and 2 bases from J, with 7 bases between. From germline, CDR1 is SEHNR and CDR2 FQNEAQ (reference sequence). There are 12 residues in the CDR3.

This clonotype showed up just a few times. In DNA, the CDR3 is TGTGCCAGTAGTATCGGCCTCACAGGGGGGAGGGGAGCTTTCTTT. Translating it yields CASSIGLTGGRGAFF. This sequence joins TRBV19 and TRBJ1-1, with 8 nucleotides matching TRBD1. The CDR3 is 15 amino acids. V was pared by 3 bases and J by 10 bases, with 13 bases of the junction left unmatched. The V gene's germline CDR1 is LNHDA and CDR2 SQIVND (reference sequence).

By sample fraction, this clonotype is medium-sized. The CDR3 sequence: CSASRQAYGYTF. DNA for the CDR3: TGCAGTGCTAGTAGGCAGGCCTATGGCTACACCTTC. The V gene is TRBV20-1, the J gene TRBJ1-2; D remains unclear. The CDR3 contains 12 residues. The germline V gene has CDR1 DFQATT and CDR2 SNEGSKA (reference sequence). With 3 bases removed from V and 4 bases from J, the gap between germline ends came to 9 bases.

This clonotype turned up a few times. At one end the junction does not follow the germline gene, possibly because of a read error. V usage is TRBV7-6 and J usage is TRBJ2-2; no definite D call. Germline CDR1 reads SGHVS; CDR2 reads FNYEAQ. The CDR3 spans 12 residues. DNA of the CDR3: TGTGCTAGCAGCTTGAACACCGGGGAGCTGTTTTTT. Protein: CASSLNTGELFF. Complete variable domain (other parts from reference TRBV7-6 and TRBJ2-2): GAGVSQSPRYKVTKRGQDVALRCDPISGHVSLYWYRQALGQGPEFLTYFNYEAQQDKSGLPNDRFSAERPEGSISTLTIQRTEQRDSAMYRCASSLNTGELFFGEGSRLTVL.

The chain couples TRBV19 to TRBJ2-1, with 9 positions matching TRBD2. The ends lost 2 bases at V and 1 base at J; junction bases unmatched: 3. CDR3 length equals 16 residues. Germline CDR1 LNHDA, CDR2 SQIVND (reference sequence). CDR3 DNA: TGTGCCAGTAGTATACGGGCGGGAGGGTCCTACAATGAGCAGTTCTTC. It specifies CASSIRAGGSYNEQFF.